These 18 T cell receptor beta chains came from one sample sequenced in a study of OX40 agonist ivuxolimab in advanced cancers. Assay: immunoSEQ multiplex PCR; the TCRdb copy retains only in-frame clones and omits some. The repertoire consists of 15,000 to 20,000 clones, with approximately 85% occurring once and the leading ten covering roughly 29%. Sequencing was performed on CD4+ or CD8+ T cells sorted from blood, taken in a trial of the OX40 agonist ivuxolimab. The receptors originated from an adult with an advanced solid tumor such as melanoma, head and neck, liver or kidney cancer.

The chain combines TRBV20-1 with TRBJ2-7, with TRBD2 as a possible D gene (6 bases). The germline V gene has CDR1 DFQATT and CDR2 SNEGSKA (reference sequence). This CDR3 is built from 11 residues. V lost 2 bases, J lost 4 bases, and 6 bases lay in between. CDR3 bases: TGCAGTGCTAGACTAGCGTACGAGCAGTACTTC. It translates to CSARLAYEQYF.

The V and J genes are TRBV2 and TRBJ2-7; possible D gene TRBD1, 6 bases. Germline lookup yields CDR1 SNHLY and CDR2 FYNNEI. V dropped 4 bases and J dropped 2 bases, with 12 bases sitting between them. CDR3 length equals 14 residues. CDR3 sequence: CASSGGRLAYEQYF. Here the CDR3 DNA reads TGTGCCAGCAGTGGGGGGCGGTTAGCCTACGAGCAGTACTTC.

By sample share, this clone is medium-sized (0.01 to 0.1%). CDR3 region: CASTDTGAYEQYF. In nucleotides, the CDR3 is TGTGCCAGCACCGACACGGGGGCCTACGAGCAGTACTTC. The V call is TRBV5-4, the J call TRBJ2-7, with a possible D match to TRBD2 (6 bases). The CDR3 length is 13 residues. Trimming took off 6 bases at V and 2 bases at J, with 12 bases between the two ends. From germline, CDR1 is SGHNT and CDR2 YYREEE (reference sequence).

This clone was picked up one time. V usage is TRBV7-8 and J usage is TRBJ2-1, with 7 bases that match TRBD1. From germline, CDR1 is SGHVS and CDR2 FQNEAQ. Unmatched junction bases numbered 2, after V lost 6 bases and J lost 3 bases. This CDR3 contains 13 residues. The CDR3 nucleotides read TGTGCCAGCAGTCGACAGGGCTACAATGAGCAGTTCTTC. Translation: CASSRQGYNEQFF.

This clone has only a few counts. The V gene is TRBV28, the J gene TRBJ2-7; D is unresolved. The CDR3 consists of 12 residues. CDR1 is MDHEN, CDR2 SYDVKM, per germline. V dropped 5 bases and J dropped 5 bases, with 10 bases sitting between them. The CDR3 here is CASSPRSHEQYF. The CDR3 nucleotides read TGTGCCAGCAGTCCCCGGAGCCACGAGCAGTACTTC.

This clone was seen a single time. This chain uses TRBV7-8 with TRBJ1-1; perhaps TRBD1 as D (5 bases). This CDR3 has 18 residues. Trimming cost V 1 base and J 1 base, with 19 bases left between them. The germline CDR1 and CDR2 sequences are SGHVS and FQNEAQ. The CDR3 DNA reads TGTGCCAGCAGCTTAGAGGGGACGGATTGGGAACGGAACACTGAAGCTTTCTTT. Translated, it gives CASSLEGTDWERNTEAFF.

Written as DNA, the CDR3 is TGTGCCAGCATCACGGACAACTCTGGAAACACCATATATTTT. Its protein is CASITDNSGNTIYF. This chain joins TRBV11-2 and TRBJ1-3, with D possibly TRBD1 on 5 matching bases. The CDR3 sequence is 14 residues long. Trimming left V 7 bases short and J 0 bases short, with 10 bases between. Germline lookup yields CDR1 SGHAT and CDR2 FQNNGV.

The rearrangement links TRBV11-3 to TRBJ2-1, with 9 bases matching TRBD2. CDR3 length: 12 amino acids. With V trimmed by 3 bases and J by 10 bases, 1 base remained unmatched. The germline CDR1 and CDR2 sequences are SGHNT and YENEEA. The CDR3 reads CASSFAGGEQFF. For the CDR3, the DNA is TGTGCCAGCAGCTTTGCGGGAGGGGAGCAGTTCTTC.

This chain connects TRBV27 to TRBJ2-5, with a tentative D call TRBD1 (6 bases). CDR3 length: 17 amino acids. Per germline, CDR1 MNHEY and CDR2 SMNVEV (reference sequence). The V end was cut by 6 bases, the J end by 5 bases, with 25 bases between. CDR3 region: CASSHRYVGTSAETQYF. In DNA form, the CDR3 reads TGTGCCAGCAGCCACCGTTATGTTGGGACATCGGCGGAGACCCAGTACTTC.

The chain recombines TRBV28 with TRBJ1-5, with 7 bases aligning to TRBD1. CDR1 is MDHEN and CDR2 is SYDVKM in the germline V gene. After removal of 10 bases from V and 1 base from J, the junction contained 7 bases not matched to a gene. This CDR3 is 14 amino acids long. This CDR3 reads CAIGRGQSNQPQHF. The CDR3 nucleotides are TGTGCCATCGGAAGGGGACAGAGCAATCAGCCCCAGCATTTT.

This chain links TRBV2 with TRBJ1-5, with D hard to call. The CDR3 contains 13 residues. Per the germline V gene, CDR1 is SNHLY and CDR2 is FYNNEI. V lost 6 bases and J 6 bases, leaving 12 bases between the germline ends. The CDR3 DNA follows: TGTGCCAGCAGGGAGTGGGGAATTCAGCCCCAGCATTTT. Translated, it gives CASREWGIQPQHF.

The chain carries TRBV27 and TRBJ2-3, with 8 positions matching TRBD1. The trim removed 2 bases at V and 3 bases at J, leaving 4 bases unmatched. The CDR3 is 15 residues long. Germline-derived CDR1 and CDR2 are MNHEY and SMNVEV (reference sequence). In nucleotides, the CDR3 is TGTGCCAGCAGTTTACAGGGGGCGCATACAGATACGCAGTATTTT. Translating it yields CASSLQGAHTDTQYF.

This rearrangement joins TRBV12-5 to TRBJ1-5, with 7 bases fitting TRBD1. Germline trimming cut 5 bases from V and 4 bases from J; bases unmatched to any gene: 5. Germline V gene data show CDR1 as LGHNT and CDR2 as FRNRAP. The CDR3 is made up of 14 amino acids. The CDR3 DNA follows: TGTGCTAGTGGTGGGGACAGTTTTAATCAGCCCCAGCATTTT. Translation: CASGGDSFNQPQHF.

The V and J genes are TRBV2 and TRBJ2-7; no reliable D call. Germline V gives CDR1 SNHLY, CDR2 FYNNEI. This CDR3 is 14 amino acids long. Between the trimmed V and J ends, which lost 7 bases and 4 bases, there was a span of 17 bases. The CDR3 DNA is TGTGCCAGCATCGAAAGCTTATTCCCGTACGAGCAGTACTTC. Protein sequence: CASIESLFPYEQYF.

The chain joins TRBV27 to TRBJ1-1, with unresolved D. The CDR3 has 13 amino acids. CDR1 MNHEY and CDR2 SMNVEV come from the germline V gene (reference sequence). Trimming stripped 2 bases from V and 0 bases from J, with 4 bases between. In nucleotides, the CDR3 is TGTGCCAGCAGTTTAGACGTGAACACTGAAGCTTTCTTT. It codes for CASSLDVNTEAFF.

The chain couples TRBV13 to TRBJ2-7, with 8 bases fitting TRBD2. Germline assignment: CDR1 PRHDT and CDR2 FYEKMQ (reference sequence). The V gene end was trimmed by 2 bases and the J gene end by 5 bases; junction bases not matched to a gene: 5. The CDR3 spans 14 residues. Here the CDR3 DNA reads TGTGCCAGCAGCTTAAGCGGGGGCCAAGACGAGCAGTACTTC. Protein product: CASSLSGGQDEQYF. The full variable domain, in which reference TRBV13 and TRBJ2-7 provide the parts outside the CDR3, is AAGVIQSPRHLIKEKRETATLKCYPIPRHDTVYWYQQGPGQDPQFLISFYEKMQSDKGSIPDRFSAQQFSDYHSELNMSSLELGDSALYFCASSLSGGQDEQYFGPGTRLTVT.

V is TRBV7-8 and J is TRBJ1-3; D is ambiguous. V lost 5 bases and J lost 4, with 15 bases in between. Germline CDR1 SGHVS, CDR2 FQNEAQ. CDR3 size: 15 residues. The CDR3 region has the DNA TGTGCCAGCAGCCAAGGAAGGAAGCCAGGAAACACCATATATTTT. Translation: CASSQGRKPGNTIYF.

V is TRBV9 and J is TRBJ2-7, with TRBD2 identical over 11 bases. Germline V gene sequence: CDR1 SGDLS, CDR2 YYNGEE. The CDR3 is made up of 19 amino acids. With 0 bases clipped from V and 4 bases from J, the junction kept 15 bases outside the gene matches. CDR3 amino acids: CASSVDGVAGGPQLYEQYF. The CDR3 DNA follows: TGTGCCAGCAGCGTAGACGGGGTAGCGGGAGGGCCGCAGTTATACGAGCAGTACTTC.